The 25 T cell receptor beta chains presented below share a single source sample, sequenced in a study of Ad26.COV2.S vaccination and SARS-CoV-2 variants. TCRdb's copy holds only in-frame clones and misses some; the assay was immunoSEQ multiplex PCR. The sample lists about 350,000 clones, approximately 90% occurring once. The treatment here: about 20 received Ad26.COV2.S at low or high dose, single or two shots; about 5 received placebo; per-sample allocation not given. Day 63 after the first vaccine or placebo injection was the time point for sampling. The sample in question was peripheral blood, obtained in a trial of Ad26.COV2.S vaccine versus placebo. The receptor source for this set is a person between 18 and 60 years old who received the Ad26.COV2.S COVID-19 vaccine or a placebo.

The chain links TRBV6-5 to TRBJ1-1; no clear D. CDR1 is MNHEY, CDR2 SVGAGI, per germline. This CDR3 is built from 16 residues. The V end was cut by 2 bases, the J end by 0 bases, with 13 bases between. The CDR3 DNA is TGTGCCAGCAGTTACACGAGCGACGGCATGAACACTGAAGCTTTCTTT. Its protein product is CASSYTSDGMNTEAFF.

V usage is TRBV5-1 and J usage is TRBJ2-6, with D maybe TRBD2 (5 bases). Germline CDR1 is SGHRS and CDR2 is YFSETQ. V was clipped by 0 bases and J by 4 bases, with 11 bases between them. This CDR3 has 16 residues. The DNA for the CDR3 is TGCGCCAGCAGCTTGGCGGTGGAGGACGGGGCCAACGTCCTGACTTTC. Amino acid sequence: CASSLAVEDGANVLTF.

This chain connects TRBV7-9 to TRBJ1-4; TRBD1 matches at 9 bases. V lost 5 bases, J lost 7 bases, and 14 bases stayed unmatched. The CDR3 runs to 17 residues. CDR1 is SEHNR and CDR2 is FQNEAQ in the germline V gene (reference sequence). CDR3 region: CASSHPIPGTGSEKLFF. The CDR3 nucleotides read TGTGCCAGCAGCCACCCAATTCCCGGGACAGGGAGTGAAAAACTGTTTTTT. Full variable domain (outside the CDR3, taken from reference TRBV7-9 and TRBJ1-4): DTGVSQNPRHKITKRGQNVTFRCDPISEHNRLYWYRQTLGQGPEFLTYFQNEAQLEKSRLLSDRFSAERPKGSFSTLEIQRTEQGDSAMYLCASSHPIPGTGSEKLFFGSGTQLSVL.

The V gene is TRBV3-1 (or the pseudogene TRBV3-2), the J gene TRBJ2-3; 8 bases agree with TRBD1. J lost 2 bases, V lost 4 bases, and 5 bases had no gene match. Germline V gene sequence: CDR1 LGHDT, CDR2 YNNKEL (reference sequence). This CDR3 comprises 15 residues. This CDR3 is CASSLRDRITDTQYF. CDR3 DNA sequence: TGTGCCAGCAGCCTCCGGGACAGGATCACAGATACGCAGTATTTT.

This clone was seen more than once but under ten times. This sequence joins TRBV19 and TRBJ2-1; D is ambiguous. Germline V gene sequence: CDR1 LNHDA, CDR2 SQIVND (reference sequence). Trimming took 5 bases from V and 1 from J, leaving 15 bases between them. This CDR3 comprises 16 residues. The CDR3 DNA sequence: TGTGCCAGTAGTGGTTTAGGGTTAGGATCCTACAATGAGCAGTTCTTC. Translating it yields CASSGLGLGSYNEQFF.

The J gene is TRBJ1-3, the V gene TRBV6-1, with D unclear. V gave up 3 bases and J gave up 0 bases, with 9 bases separating them. Germline V gives CDR1 MNHNS, CDR2 SASEGT. The CDR3 contains 15 residues. The CDR3 nucleotides read TGTGCCAGCAGTGAGCCGGGCCGCTCTGGAAACACCATATATTTT. Amino acid sequence: CASSEPGRSGNTIYF.

The chain links TRBV6-5 to TRBJ1-5; D unclear. The V and J ends lost 2 bases and 2 bases respectively, with 10 bases between them. Germline V gene sequence: CDR1 MNHEY, CDR2 SVGAGI. This CDR3 is built from 15 residues. The CDR3 region has the DNA TGTGCCAGCAGTTACCGCTTTGGCGGCAATCAGCCCCAGCATTTT. It specifies CASSYRFGGNQPQHF.

The chain employs TRBV7-2 and TRBJ2-7; TRBD1 aligns across 10 bases. Trimming at V came to 7 bases and at J to 2 bases, leaving 5 bases not matched to a gene. Germline V gene data show CDR1 as SGHTA and CDR2 as FQGNSA. The CDR3 is made up of 14 amino acids. CDR3 nucleotides: TGTGCCAGCACCCCGACAGGGGGCGCCTACGAGCAGTACTTC. It encodes CASTPTGGAYEQYF.

This chain links TRBV7-9 with TRBJ2-7, with 7 bases that match TRBD1. The germline V gene has CDR1 SEHNR and CDR2 FQNEAQ (reference sequence). J was trimmed by 7 bases and V by 6 bases; bases with no gene match: 12. This CDR3 has 14 amino acids. The CDR3 sequence: CASSLLQGVGEQYF. The DNA for the CDR3 is TGTGCCAGCAGTCTTCTCCAGGGGGTGGGGGAGCAGTACTTC.

The J gene is TRBJ2-1, the V gene TRBV14; perhaps D is TRBD1 or TRBD2 (5 bases each). The CDR3 length is 15 residues. CDR1 and CDR2 (germline): SGHDN, FVKESK. Trimming stripped 0 bases from V and 7 bases from J, with 13 bases between. The DNA for the CDR3 is TGTGCCAGCAGCCAAGAGACTCAAGAGGGGAATGAGCAGTTCTTC. Protein: CASSQETQEGNEQFF. The whole variable domain, remainder taken from reference TRBV14 and TRBJ2-1, is EAGVTQFPSHSVIEKGQTVTLRCDPISGHDNLYWYRRVMGKEIKFLLHFVKESKQDESGMPNNRFLAERTGGTYSTLKVQPAELEDSGVYFCASSQETQEGNEQFFGPGTRLTVL.

The rearrangement joins TRBV9 to TRBJ1-1, with 7 bases matching TRBD1. The CDR3 spans 15 residues. The V segment lost 0 bases and the J segment 2 bases; nucleotides outside the gene matches: 4. Germline lookup yields CDR1 SGDLS and CDR2 YYNGEE. The CDR3 reads CASSVEPGGNTEAFF. In DNA form, the CDR3 reads TGTGCCAGCAGCGTAGAACCAGGGGGAAACACTGAAGCTTTCTTT.

The gene calls are TRBV15 and TRBJ1-1; maybe TRBD1 (5 bases). The length of the CDR3 is 15 residues. The V end lost 0 bases, the J end lost 2 bases, and 10 bases lay between the germline ends. Germline loops: CDR1 LNHNV, CDR2 YYDKDF (reference sequence). This CDR3 is CATSRDRVSNTEAFF. The CDR3 DNA reads as TGTGCCACCAGCAGAGACAGGGTTTCCAACACTGAAGCTTTCTTT.

The V and J genes are TRBV6-5 and TRBJ1-4; D gene unclear. V lost 6 bases to trimming and J lost 10 bases, with 12 bases between them. The CDR3 consists of 12 residues. Germline V gene lookup returns CDR1 MNHEY and CDR2 SVGAGI. As DNA, the CDR3 is TGTGCCAGCAGGGACCGAAAGGGAAAACTGTTTTTT. Translated, it gives CASRDRKGKLFF.

This clone was recorded a few times. The V call is TRBV5-6, the J call TRBJ2-1, with no clear D. There are 11 residues in the CDR3. Trimming stripped 1 base from V and 7 bases from J, with 3 bases between. Per the germline V gene, CDR1 is SGHDT and CDR2 is YYEEEE. The CDR3 spells CASSLFNEQFF. CDR3 in DNA: TGTGCCAGCAGCTTGTTTAATGAGCAGTTCTTC.

This clone was counted a few times. The chain joins TRBV29-1 to TRBJ2-1; either TRBD1 or TRBD2 may fit D (5 bases each). The CDR3 has 12 residues. The V gene lost 6 bases and the J gene lost 2 bases, with 8 bases spanning the gap. CDR1 is SQVTM and CDR2 is ANQGSEA in the germline V gene. The CDR3 loop is CSVRETYNEQFF. The CDR3 DNA follows: TGCAGCGTCAGGGAGACCTACAATGAGCAGTTCTTC.

This chain uses TRBV6-5 with TRBJ2-6, with D uncertain. Trimming stripped 0 bases from V and 1 base from J, with 1 base between. CDR3 length: 14 amino acids. In germline, CDR1 is MNHEY, CDR2 SVGAGI. CDR3 coding DNA: TGTGCCAGCAGTTACTCTTCTGGGGCCAACGTCCTGACTTTC. It translates to CASSYSSGANVLTF.

This chain connects TRBV6-5 to TRBJ2-7; no firm D call. This CDR3 has 15 amino acids. Trimming removed 0 bases from V and 3 bases from J, with 12 bases in between. CDR1 and CDR2 from the germline V gene are MNHEY and SVGAGI. Written as DNA, the CDR3 is TGTGCCAGCAGTTACTCGAGAAGCTATCACTACGAGCAGTACTTC. Translating gives CASSYSRSYHYEQYF.

This chain links TRBV4-3 with TRBJ1-1; D might be TRBD1 (6 bases). Looked up from germline, CDR1 is LGHNA and CDR2 is YSLEER. This CDR3 is 16 amino acids long. V dropped 1 base and J dropped 3 bases, with 15 bases sitting between them. The CDR3 nucleotides read TGCGCCAGCAGCCAAGGTTTTACAGGGAAAGACACTGAAGCTTTCTTT. Amino acid sequence: CASSQGFTGKDTEAFF.

A remark on this clone: This same CDR3 is encoded by further DNA sequences in the sample. The chain carries TRBV30 and TRBJ1-4; TRBD1 might be the D (6 bases). This CDR3 comprises 14 residues. Germline values: CDR1 GTSNPN, CDR2 SVGIG (reference sequence). Trimming cost V 4 bases and J 5 bases, with 14 bases left between them. The CDR3: CAWTAGGRNEKLFF. The DNA for the CDR3 is TGTGCCTGGACTGCCGGGGGCCGGAATGAAAAACTGTTTTTT. The complete variable domain, with remaining parts taken from reference TRBV30 and TRBJ1-4, reads SQTIHQWPATLVQPVGSPLSLECTVEGTSNPNLYWYRQAAGRGLQLLFYSVGIGQISSEVPQNLSASRPQDRQFILSSKKLLLSDSGFYLCAWTAGGRNEKLFFGSGTQLSVL.

V and J are TRBV5-1 and TRBJ2-1, with D possibly TRBD1 on 6 matching bases. Germline CDR1 is SGHRS and CDR2 is YFSETQ. Trimming stripped 2 bases from V and 5 bases from J, with 11 bases between. This CDR3 has 14 amino acids. CDR3 amino acids: CASSFQGQDNEQFF. DNA for the CDR3: TGCGCCAGCAGCTTCCAGGGGCAGGACAATGAGCAGTTCTTC.

CDR3 sequence: CASSETGAVAYGYTF. As DNA, the CDR3 is TGTGCCAGCAGTGAAACGGGGGCGGTCGCCTATGGCTACACCTTC. The chain joins TRBV6-1 to TRBJ1-2; tentatively, D is TRBD1 (6 bases). The germline gives CDR1 MNHNS, CDR2 SASEGT. CDR3 length: 15 amino acids. The V and J ends lost 2 bases and 4 bases respectively, with 14 bases between them.

This clone was detected only a few times. The chain joins TRBV6-1 to TRBJ1-3; 9 positions agree with TRBD1. V shed 4 bases, J shed 1 base, and the junction held 5 bases outside the gene matches. Germline V gene sequence: CDR1 MNHNS, CDR2 SASEGT. The CDR3 length is 16 residues. The chain's CDR3 is CASSVDRGESGNTIYF. CDR3 nucleotide sequence: TGTGCCAGCAGTGTGGACAGGGGAGAGTCTGGAAACACCATATATTTT.

The CDR3 region has the DNA TGTGCCAGCAGCTTGGATCCCCGGGGGGCCGGCTATGGCTACACCTTC. Protein product: CASSLDPRGAGYGYTF. V is TRBV5-6 and J is TRBJ1-2; tentative D call: TRBD1 (6 bases). Germline assignment: CDR1 SGHDT and CDR2 YYEEEE. The CDR3 spans 16 residues. The V end lost 0 bases, the J end lost 4 bases, and 16 bases lay between the germline ends.

The rearrangement uses TRBV9 and TRBJ2-7, with D possibly TRBD2 on 5 matching bases. This CDR3 is 14 amino acids long. The ends were cut back, 0 bases at V and 1 base at J, with 8 bases in the middle. The germline V gene encodes CDR1 SGDLS and CDR2 YYNGEE. The CDR3, as DNA: TGTGCCAGCAGCGTAGGAGGGTTTTCCTACGAGCAGTACTTC. This sequence encodes CASSVGGFSYEQYF.

This sequence joins TRBV6-5 and TRBJ1-2, with 8 positions matching TRBD1. Germline V gene lookup returns CDR1 MNHEY and CDR2 SVGAGI. The CDR3 loop spans 12 amino acids. V dropped 7 bases and J dropped 6; count of bases not matched to a gene: 4. Written as DNA, the CDR3 is TGTGCCAGCACCACGACAGGGGATGGCTACACCTTC. Encoded protein: CASTTTGDGYTF.